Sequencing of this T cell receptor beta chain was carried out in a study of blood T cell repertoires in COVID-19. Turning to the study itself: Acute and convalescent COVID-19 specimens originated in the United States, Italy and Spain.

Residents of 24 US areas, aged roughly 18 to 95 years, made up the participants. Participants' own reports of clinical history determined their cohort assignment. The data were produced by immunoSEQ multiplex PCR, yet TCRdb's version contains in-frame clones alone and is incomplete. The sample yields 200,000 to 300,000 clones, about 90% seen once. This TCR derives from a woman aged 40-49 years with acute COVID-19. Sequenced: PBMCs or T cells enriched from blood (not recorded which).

This chain's CDR3 is CASSRGGWSNEKLFF. DNA of the CDR3: TGTGCCAGCAGCCGTGGGGGGTGGTCTAATGAAAAACTGTTTTTT. V gene TRBV3-1 (or the pseudogene TRBV3-2) combines with J gene TRBJ1-4; possible D gene TRBD1, 5 bases. Germline V gene sequence: CDR1 LGHDT, CDR2 YNNKEL (reference sequence). Deletions cut 4 bases from V and 3 bases from J, with 12 bases between. CDR3 length: 15 amino acids.